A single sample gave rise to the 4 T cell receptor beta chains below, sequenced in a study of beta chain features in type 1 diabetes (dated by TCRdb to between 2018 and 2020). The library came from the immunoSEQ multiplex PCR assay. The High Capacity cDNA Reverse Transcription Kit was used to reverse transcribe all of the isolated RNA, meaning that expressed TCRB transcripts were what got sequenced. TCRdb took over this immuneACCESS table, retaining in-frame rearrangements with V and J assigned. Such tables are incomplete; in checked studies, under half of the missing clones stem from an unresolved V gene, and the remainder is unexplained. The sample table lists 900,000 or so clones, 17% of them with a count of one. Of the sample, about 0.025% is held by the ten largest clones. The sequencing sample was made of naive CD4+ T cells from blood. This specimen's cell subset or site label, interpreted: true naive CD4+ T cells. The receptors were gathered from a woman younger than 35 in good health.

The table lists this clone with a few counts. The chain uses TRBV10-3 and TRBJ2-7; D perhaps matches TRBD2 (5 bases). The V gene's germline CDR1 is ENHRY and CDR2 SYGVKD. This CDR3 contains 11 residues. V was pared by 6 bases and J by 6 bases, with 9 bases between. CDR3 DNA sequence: TGTGCCATCAGGGAGGCTAGCGAGCAGTACTTC. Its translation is CAIREASEQYF.

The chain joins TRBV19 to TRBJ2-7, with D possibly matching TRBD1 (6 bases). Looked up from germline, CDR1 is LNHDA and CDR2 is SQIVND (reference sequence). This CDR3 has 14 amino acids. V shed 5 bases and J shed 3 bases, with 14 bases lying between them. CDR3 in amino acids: CASSDHRQDYEQYF. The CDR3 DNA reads TGTGCCAGTAGTGATCATCGACAGGACTACGAGCAGTACTTC.

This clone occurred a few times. CDR3: CASVDRGPTGELFF. The CDR3 DNA is TGTGCCAGCGTTGACAGGGGGCCCACCGGGGAGCTGTTTTTT. The chain combines TRBV2 with TRBJ2-2, with 10 bases identical to TRBD1. Germline-derived CDR1 and CDR2 are SNHLY and FYNNEI. The CDR3 covers 14 residues. V lost 8 bases to trimming and J lost 4 bases; unmatched junction nucleotides: 4.

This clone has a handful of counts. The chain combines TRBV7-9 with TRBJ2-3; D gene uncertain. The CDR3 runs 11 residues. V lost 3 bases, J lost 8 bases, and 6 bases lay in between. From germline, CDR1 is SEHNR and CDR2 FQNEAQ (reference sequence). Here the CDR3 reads CASSFGGTQYF. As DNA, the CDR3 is TGTGCCAGCAGCTTTGGCGGTACGCAGTATTTT.